The entry below describes one TCR beta chain. The target antigen is unknown. The data stem from a study of T cell responses to AZD1222 COVID-19 vaccine. Study-level results: Across the whole spike, CD4 TCRs peaked at regions 160-218 and 743-854. Donors in the cohort were predominantly white British and more often female, and clonal diversity was possibly underestimated. Seropositivity was recorded at baseline in only 6 or 7 AZD1222 recipients. Repertoire sampling occurred only after the peak T cell response.

Profiling relied on immunoSEQ multiplex PCR, and the TCRdb table lists in-frame clones only, not all of them. Here the sample spans roughly 110,000 clones, around 87% being singletons. The germline CDR1 and CDR2 sequences are SGHAT and FQNNGV. Between the trimmed V and J ends, which lost 7 bases and 9 bases, there was a span of 19 bases. The CDR3 is 14 residues long. This sample comprised peripheral blood, obtained on day 0 of AZD1222 vaccination. The rearrangement links TRBV11-2 to TRBJ1-5; the D is unclear. The sequence derives from an adult in good health. The CDR3 loop is CASIKGRTVWPQHF. In DNA, the CDR3 is TGTGCCAGCATCAAAGGACGGACGGTATGGCCCCAGCATTTT.